One and the same sample provided the 25 T cell receptor beta chains below, sequenced in a study of T cell responses to AZD1222 COVID-19 vaccine. Here immunoSEQ multiplex PCR was the method, and the copy in TCRdb shows in-frame clones only, minus some. The profile shows about 150,000 clones, roughly nine tenths of them singletons. The sequences come from peripheral blood, collected 28 days after the second AZD1222 dose. These receptor sequences come from an adult who received the AZD1222 COVID-19 vaccine.

V is TRBV2 and J is TRBJ1-1; possibly TRBD1 for D (6 bases). The germline CDR1 and CDR2 sequences are SNHLY and FYNNEI. The CDR3 consists of 13 residues. With 6 bases removed from V and 4 bases from J, the gap between germline ends came to 12 bases. DNA of the CDR3: TGTGCCAGCAGCCCGACAGGCGGCACTGAAGCTTTCTTT. Protein sequence: CASSPTGGTEAFF.

The V gene is TRBV5-1, the J gene TRBJ2-7; 10 positions match TRBD1. Germline assignment: CDR1 SGHRS and CDR2 YFSETQ. CDR3 length: 15 residues. The J segment lost 5 bases and the V segment lost 3 bases, leaving 8 bases of the junction unmatched. The DNA of the CDR3 is TGCGCCAGCAGCTACTCCGGGACAGGGGTCGACGAGCAGTACTTC. Its translation is CASSYSGTGVDEQYF. Using reference TRBV5-1 and TRBJ2-7 for the parts outside the CDR3, the full variable domain is KAGVTQTPRYLIKTRGQQVTLSCSPISGHRSVSWYQQTPGQGLQFLFEYFSETQRNKGNFPGRFSGRQFSNSRSEMNVSTLELGDSALYLCASSYSGTGVDEQYFGPGTRLTVT.

The V and J genes are TRBV9 and TRBJ2-2; possible D gene TRBD1, 8 bases. The ends were cut back, 3 bases at V and 1 base at J, with 16 bases in the middle. This CDR3 is built from 17 residues. Germline V gives CDR1 SGDLS, CDR2 YYNGEE. CDR3 bases: TGTGCCAGCAGCGAACAGGGGGGGATCCTGAACACCGGGGAGCTGTTTTTT. Encoded protein: CASSEQGGILNTGELFF.

V gene TRBV5-1 combines with J gene TRBJ1-4; 8 nucleotides match TRBD1. The V segment lost 2 bases and the J segment 7 bases; nucleotides outside the gene matches: 4. CDR1 and CDR2 from the germline V gene are SGHRS and YFSETQ. This CDR3 spans 14 amino acids. This CDR3 reads CASSLRQGSEKLFF. The DNA of the CDR3 is TGCGCCAGCAGCTTAAGACAGGGGAGTGAAAAACTGTTTTTT.

The chain carries TRBV3-1 (or the pseudogene TRBV3-2) and TRBJ2-3; 8 bases are a match to TRBD2. This CDR3 spans 19 amino acids. Germline values: CDR1 LGHDT, CDR2 YNNKEL (reference sequence). Trimming cost V 0 bases and J 6 bases; bases outside gene matches: 17. The DNA of the CDR3 is TGTGCCAGCAGCCAAGACATGAAATGGACTAGCCTCGACGGGGATACGCAGTATTTT. Encoded protein: CASSQDMKWTSLDGDTQYF.

The CDR3 reads CASASGGDSNQPQHF. Here the CDR3 DNA reads TGTGCCAGTGCGAGCGGGGGGGACAGCAATCAGCCCCAGCATTTT. The chain recombines TRBV19 with TRBJ1-5; tentatively, D is TRBD1 (5 bases). Trimming left V 8 bases short and J 1 base short, with 15 bases between. The germline CDR1 and CDR2 sequences are LNHDA and SQIVND (reference sequence). This CDR3 spans 15 amino acids.

The genes are TRBV7-3 and TRBJ1-1; D possibly corresponds to TRBD1 (6 bases). V dropped 4 bases and J dropped 9 bases, with 15 bases sitting between them. Germline V gene sequence: CDR1 SGHTA, CDR2 FQGTGA. The CDR3 is 13 amino acids. The CDR3 spells CASSSLLQGKAFF. The CDR3 DNA reads TGTGCCAGCAGCTCCCTTCTGCAGGGGAAAGCTTTCTTT.

This clone occurred once. CDR3 coding DNA: TGTGCCAGCAGTTACTGGACCGGTGAGGGCCAGAATGAGCAGTTCTTC. Its protein product is CASSYWTGEGQNEQFF. This chain uses TRBV6-5 with TRBJ2-1; a possible D gene is TRBD2 (5 bases). CDR3 length: 16 amino acids. Germline V lookup: CDR1 MNHEY, CDR2 SVGAGI. The ends were cut back, 1 base at V and 7 bases at J, with 17 bases in the middle.

This clone was found once. V gene TRBV4-2 combines with J gene TRBJ1-5; D perhaps matches TRBD1 (5 bases). CDR1 LGHNA and CDR2 YNFKEQ come from the germline V gene. The V gene lost 3 bases and the J gene lost 5 bases, with 20 bases spanning the gap. The CDR3 contains 17 residues. CDR3 loop: CASSQDGTSGGYQPQHF. As DNA, the CDR3 is TGTGCCAGCAGCCAGGACGGGACGTCTGGAGGGTATCAGCCCCAGCATTTT.

The chain combines TRBV7-2 with TRBJ2-2; D is possibly TRBD1 (5 bases). This CDR3 is 16 amino acids long. Per the germline V gene, CDR1 is SGHTA and CDR2 is FQGNSA. The ends were cut back, 4 bases at V and 2 bases at J, with 14 bases in the middle. CDR3 in amino acids: CASSSRTPSNTGELFF. In nucleotides, the CDR3 is TGTGCCAGCAGCTCCAGGACACCCTCCAACACCGGGGAGCTGTTTTTT.

This rearrangement joins TRBV19 to TRBJ2-3; D might be TRBD2 (6 bases). Trimming took 6 bases from V and 3 from J, leaving 13 bases between them. The CDR3 is made up of 14 amino acids. CDR1 LNHDA and CDR2 SQIVND come from the germline V gene (reference sequence). For the CDR3, the DNA is TGTGCCAGTAGACGGCGGGAAAGGACAGATACGCAGTATTTT. The encoded protein is CASRRRERTDTQYF.

This chain uses TRBV28 with TRBJ2-2; no definite D call. The CDR3 is 12 residues long. Germline V gene sequence: CDR1 MDHEN, CDR2 SYDVKM. V dropped 6 bases and J dropped 5 bases, with 7 bases sitting between them. The CDR3 reads CASSLMTGELFF. CDR3 sequence (DNA): TGTGCCAGCAGCCTAATGACCGGGGAGCTGTTTTTT.

The chain is built from TRBV27 and TRBJ2-1; 7 nucleotides line up with TRBD2. The germline V gene has CDR1 MNHEY and CDR2 SMNVEV (reference sequence). V was clipped by 2 bases and J by 4 bases; unmatched bases: 11. The CDR3 runs to 17 residues. CDR3: CASSLKWAGATYNEQFF. The CDR3 nucleotides are TGTGCCAGCAGTTTAAAATGGGCGGGAGCGACGTACAATGAGCAGTTCTTC.

The CDR3 bases are TGCAGTGCCGAACGAGGTTACGAGCAGTACTTC. Its protein product is CSAERGYEQYF. V and J are TRBV20-1 and TRBJ2-7; no reliable D call. The CDR3 sequence is 11 residues long. Trimming pared 6 bases from V and 4 bases from J, leaving 10 bases between. Germline-derived CDR1 and CDR2 are DFQATT and SNEGSKA (reference sequence).

CDR3 protein: CASSLGLAGARPSTDTQYF. CDR3 bases: TGTGCCAGCAGCTTAGGCCTAGCGGGAGCCAGACCGAGCACAGATACGCAGTATTTT. This chain connects TRBV7-3 to TRBJ2-3, with 10 bases lining up with TRBD2. The CDR3 has 19 amino acids. Per germline, CDR1 SGHTA and CDR2 FQGTGA. With 2 bases clipped from V and 0 bases from J, the junction kept 11 bases outside the gene matches.

The chain combines TRBV7-8 with TRBJ1-4; 8 positions agree with TRBD1. Trimming at V came to 5 bases and at J to 4 bases, leaving 6 bases not matched to a gene. The CDR3 has 15 residues. Per the germline V gene, CDR1 is SGHVS and CDR2 is FQNEAQ. CDR3 in DNA: TGTGCCAGCAGCCCATTAGGACAGGGTAATGAAAAACTGTTTTTT. The encoded protein is CASSPLGQGNEKLFF.

V gene TRBV13 combines with J gene TRBJ1-2; D is unclear. This CDR3 is 17 amino acids long. V was trimmed by 5 bases and J by 5 bases, leaving 24 bases between them. Germline V gene data show CDR1 as PRHDT and CDR2 as FYEKMQ (reference sequence). CDR3 protein: CASSIGPGPDLIYGYTF. For the CDR3, the DNA is TGTGCCAGCAGCATCGGACCGGGTCCCGACCTAATTTATGGCTACACCTTC.

The chain carries TRBV6-5 and TRBJ1-6, with a possible D match to TRBD1 (5 bases). The length of the CDR3 is 15 residues. Trimming removed 5 bases at V and 8 bases at J, with 16 bases between. Per the germline V gene, CDR1 is MNHEY and CDR2 is SVGAGI. The CDR3 DNA is TGTGCCAGCAGTCTACTCCAGGGCTTCCATTCACCCCTCCACTTT. It codes for CASSLLQGFHSPLHF.

This clone was picked up a small number of times. The chain couples TRBV28 to TRBJ2-7, with 10 bases that match TRBD2. Germline assignment: CDR1 MDHEN and CDR2 SYDVKM. The CDR3 is made up of 15 amino acids. After removal of 1 base from V and 7 bases from J, the junction contained 7 bases not matched to a gene. In nucleotides, the CDR3 is TGTGCCAGCAGTTTATATGGGACTAGCGTAGAAGAGCAGTACTTC. This encodes CASSLYGTSVEEQYF.

The chain has TRBV7-9 and TRBJ1-5; D ambiguous. CDR1 is SEHNR, CDR2 FQNEAQ, per germline (reference sequence). Between the trimmed V and J ends, which lost 5 bases and 1 base, there was a span of 15 bases. The CDR3 is made up of 16 amino acids. CDR3 DNA: TGTGCCAGCAGCCCTACGGGATCCGGGAGCAATCAGCCCCAGCATTTT. It encodes CASSPTGSGSNQPQHF.

V and J are TRBV19 and TRBJ1-4; perhaps TRBD1 as D (5 bases). Trimming stripped 1 base from V and 7 bases from J, with 13 bases between. Germline assignment: CDR1 LNHDA and CDR2 SQIVND (reference sequence). This CDR3 is built from 15 residues. The CDR3 here is CASSIAAGKGEKLFF. The CDR3 nucleotides are TGTGCCAGTAGTATAGCAGCAGGGAAAGGTGAAAAACTGTTTTTT. The full variable domain, its missing parts supplied by reference TRBV19 and TRBJ1-4, is DGGITQSPKYLFRKEGQNVTLSCEQNLNHDAMYWYRQDPGQGLRLIYYSQIVNDFQKGDIAEGYSVSREKKESFPLTVTSAQKNPTAFYLCASSIAAGKGEKLFFGSGTQLSVL.

This chain joins TRBV4-3 and TRBJ2-2, with 9 bases identical to TRBD2. The J segment lost 6 bases and the V segment lost 1 base, leaving 9 bases of the junction unmatched. The CDR3 is 17 residues long. Germline V gene sequence: CDR1 LGHNA, CDR2 YSLEER. CDR3 DNA sequence: TGCGCCAGCAGCCAAGTAGGTCCGGCTAGCGGGGCCGGGGAGCTGTTTTTT. Protein sequence: CASSQVGPASGAGELFF.

The J gene is TRBJ1-1, the V gene TRBV7-8; TRBD1 matches 7 bases. V was pared by 8 bases and J by 0 bases, with 6 bases of the junction left unmatched. The CDR3 has 14 residues. Germline V lookup: CDR1 SGHVS, CDR2 FQNEAQ. The CDR3 loop is CASVKGTVNTEAFF. CDR3 bases: TGTGCCAGCGTTAAGGGGACAGTGAACACTGAAGCTTTCTTT.

The rearrangement uses TRBV11-1 and TRBJ2-2, with D perhaps TRBD2 (6 bases). The CDR3 is 14 residues long. Germline CDR1 reads SGHAT; CDR2 reads FQDESV (reference sequence). The V end was cut by 5 bases, the J end by 3 bases, with 10 bases between. For the CDR3, the DNA is TGTGCCAGCAGCCCAACGGGGGACACCGGGGAGCTGTTTTTT. Amino acids: CASSPTGDTGELFF.

The chain employs TRBV3-1 (or the pseudogene TRBV3-2) and TRBJ2-5, with 8 bases lining up with TRBD1. J was trimmed by 5 bases and V by 0 bases; bases with no gene match: 5. The CDR3 contains 15 residues. Germline V gene lookup returns CDR1 LGHDT and CDR2 YNNKEL (reference sequence). This chain's CDR3 is CASSQDWGQVETQYF. The CDR3 bases are TGTGCCAGCAGCCAAGATTGGGGACAGGTGGAGACCCAGTACTTC.